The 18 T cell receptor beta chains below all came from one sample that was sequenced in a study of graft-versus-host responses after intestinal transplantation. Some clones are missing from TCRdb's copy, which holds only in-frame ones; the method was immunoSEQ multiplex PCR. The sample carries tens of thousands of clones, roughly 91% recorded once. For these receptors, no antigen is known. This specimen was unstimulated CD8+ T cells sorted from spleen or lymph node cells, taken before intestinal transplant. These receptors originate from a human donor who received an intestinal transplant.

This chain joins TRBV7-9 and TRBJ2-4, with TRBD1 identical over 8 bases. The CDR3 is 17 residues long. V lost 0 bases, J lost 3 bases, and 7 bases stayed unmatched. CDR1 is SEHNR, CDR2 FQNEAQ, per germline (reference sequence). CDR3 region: CASSLAAGGNFKNIQYF. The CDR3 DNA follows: TGTGCCAGCAGCTTAGCGGCAGGGGGCAATTTCAAAAACATTCAGTACTTC.

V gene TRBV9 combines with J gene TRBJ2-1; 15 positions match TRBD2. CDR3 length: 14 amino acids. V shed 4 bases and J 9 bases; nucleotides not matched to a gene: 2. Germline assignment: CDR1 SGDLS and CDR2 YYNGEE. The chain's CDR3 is CASSRTSGGAEQFF. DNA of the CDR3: TGTGCCAGCAGCCGGACTAGCGGGGGGGCTGAGCAGTTCTTC.

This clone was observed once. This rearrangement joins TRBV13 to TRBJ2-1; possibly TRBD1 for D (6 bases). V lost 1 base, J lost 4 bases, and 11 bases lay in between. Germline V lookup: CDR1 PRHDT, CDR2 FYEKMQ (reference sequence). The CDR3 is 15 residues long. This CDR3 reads CASSLAGTQYNEQFF. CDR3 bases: TGTGCCAGCAGCTTAGCCGGGACACAATACAATGAGCAGTTCTTC.

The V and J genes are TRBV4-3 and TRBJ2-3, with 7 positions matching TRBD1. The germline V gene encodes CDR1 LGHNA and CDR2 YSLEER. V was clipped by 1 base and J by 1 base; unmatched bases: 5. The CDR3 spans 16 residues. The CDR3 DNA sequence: TGCGCCAGCAGCCAAGCATCCGGGACAGGCACAGATACGCAGTATTTT. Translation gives CASSQASGTGTDTQYF.

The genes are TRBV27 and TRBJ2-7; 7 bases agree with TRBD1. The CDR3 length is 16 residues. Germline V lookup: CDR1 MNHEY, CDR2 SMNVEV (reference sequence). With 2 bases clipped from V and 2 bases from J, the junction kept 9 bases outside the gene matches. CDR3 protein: CASSLDTPGGPYEQYF. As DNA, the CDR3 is TGTGCCAGCAGTTTAGATACACCAGGGGGTCCCTACGAGCAGTACTTC.

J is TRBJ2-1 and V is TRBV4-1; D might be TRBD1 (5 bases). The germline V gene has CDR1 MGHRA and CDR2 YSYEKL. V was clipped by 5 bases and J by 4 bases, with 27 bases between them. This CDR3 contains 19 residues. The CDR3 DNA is TGCGCCAGCAGCGCCTCCAAGATGTCAGACAGAGGTTTTTACAATGAGCAGTTCTTC. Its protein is CASSASKMSDRGFYNEQFF.

The CDR3 nucleotides are TGTGCCAGCAGCCCGGACAATTGGGAGACCCAGTACTTC. As protein: CASSPDNWETQYF. This chain links TRBV5-5 with TRBJ2-5; a possible D gene is TRBD1 (5 bases). CDR3 size: 13 residues. The ends were cut back, 4 bases at V and 5 bases at J, with 12 bases in the middle. Germline-derived CDR1 and CDR2 are SGHKS and YYEKEE (reference sequence).

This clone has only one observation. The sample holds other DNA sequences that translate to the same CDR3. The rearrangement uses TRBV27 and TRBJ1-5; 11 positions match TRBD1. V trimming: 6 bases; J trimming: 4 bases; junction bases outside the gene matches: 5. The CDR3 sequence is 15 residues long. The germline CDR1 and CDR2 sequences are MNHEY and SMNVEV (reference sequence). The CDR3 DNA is TGTGCCAGCAGCCCCGGGACAGGGGGAAATCAGCCCCAGCATTTT. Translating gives CASSPGTGGNQPQHF.

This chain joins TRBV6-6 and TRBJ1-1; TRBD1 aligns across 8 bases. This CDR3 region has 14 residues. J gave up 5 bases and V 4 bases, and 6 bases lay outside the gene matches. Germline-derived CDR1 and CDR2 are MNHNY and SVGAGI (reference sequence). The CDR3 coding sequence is TGTGCCAGCAGTTCCCAGGGGGCTTGGACTGAAGCTTTCTTT. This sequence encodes CASSSQGAWTEAFF.

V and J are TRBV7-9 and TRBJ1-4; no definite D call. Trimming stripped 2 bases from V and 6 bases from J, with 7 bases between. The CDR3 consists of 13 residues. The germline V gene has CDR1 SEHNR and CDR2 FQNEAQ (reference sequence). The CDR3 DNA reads TGTGCCAGCAGCTTAACCTCGGATGAAAAACTGTTTTTT. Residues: CASSLTSDEKLFF.

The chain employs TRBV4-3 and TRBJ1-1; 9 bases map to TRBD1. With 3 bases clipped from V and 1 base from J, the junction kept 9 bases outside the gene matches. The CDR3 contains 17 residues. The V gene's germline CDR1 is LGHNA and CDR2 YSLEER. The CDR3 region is CASSQDGTGFGNTEAFF. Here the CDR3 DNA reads TGCGCCAGCAGCCAGGACGGGACAGGGTTCGGGAACACTGAAGCTTTCTTT.

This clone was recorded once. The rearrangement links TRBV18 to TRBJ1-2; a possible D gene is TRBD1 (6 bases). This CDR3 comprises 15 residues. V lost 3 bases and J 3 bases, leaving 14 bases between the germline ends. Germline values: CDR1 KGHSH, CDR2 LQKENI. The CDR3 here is CASSPLAGADYGYTF. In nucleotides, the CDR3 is TGTGCCAGCTCACCGCTCGCGGGGGCCGACTATGGCTACACCTTC.

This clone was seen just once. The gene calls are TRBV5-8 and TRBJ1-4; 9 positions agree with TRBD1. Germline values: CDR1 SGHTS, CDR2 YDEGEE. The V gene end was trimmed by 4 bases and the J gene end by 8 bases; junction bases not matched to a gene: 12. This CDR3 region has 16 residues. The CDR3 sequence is CASSLLGTGSGEKLFF. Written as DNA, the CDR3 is TGTGCCAGCAGCCTATTAGGGACAGGGTCAGGAGAAAAACTGTTTTTT.

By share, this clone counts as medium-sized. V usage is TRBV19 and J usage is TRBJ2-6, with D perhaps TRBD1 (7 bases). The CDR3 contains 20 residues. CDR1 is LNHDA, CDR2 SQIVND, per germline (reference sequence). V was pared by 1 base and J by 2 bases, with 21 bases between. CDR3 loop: CASSIVGRGESHAGANVLTF. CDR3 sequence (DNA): TGTGCCAGTAGTATAGTTGGCAGGGGGGAGTCCCATGCTGGGGCCAACGTCCTGACTTTC.

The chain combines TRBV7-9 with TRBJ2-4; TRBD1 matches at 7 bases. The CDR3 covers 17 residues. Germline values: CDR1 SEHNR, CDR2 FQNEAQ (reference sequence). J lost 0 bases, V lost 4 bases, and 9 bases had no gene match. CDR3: CASSSPGTDIAKNIQYF. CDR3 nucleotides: TGTGCCAGCAGCTCCCCCGGGACAGACATAGCCAAAAACATTCAGTACTTC.

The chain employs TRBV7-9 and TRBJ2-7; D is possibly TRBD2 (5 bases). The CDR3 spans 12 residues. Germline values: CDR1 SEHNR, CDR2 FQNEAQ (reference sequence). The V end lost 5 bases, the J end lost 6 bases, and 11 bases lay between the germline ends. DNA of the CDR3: TGTGCCAGCAGCCCCCTAGCTTCCGAGCAGTACTTC. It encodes CASSPLASEQYF.

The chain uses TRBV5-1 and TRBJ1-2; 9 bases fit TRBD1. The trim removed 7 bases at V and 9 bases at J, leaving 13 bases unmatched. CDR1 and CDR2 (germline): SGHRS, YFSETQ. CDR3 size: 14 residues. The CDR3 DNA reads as TGCGCCAGCTACCCCGGGACAGGGATTCCTAGCTACACCTTC. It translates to CASYPGTGIPSYTF.

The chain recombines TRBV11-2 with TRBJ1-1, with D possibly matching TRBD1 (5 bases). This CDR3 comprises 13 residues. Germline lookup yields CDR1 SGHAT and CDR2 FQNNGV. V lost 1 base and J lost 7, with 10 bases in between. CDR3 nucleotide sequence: TGTGCCAGCAGCTTAGTGGTGCAGGGTGAAGCTTTCTTT. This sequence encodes CASSLVVQGEAFF.